These 7 T cell receptor beta chains share one sample of origin, sequenced in a study of blood T cell repertoires in COVID-19. Repertoires were generated with immunoSEQ multiplex PCR, while TCRdb's copy carries only in-frame clones and drops some. This sample carries 68,000 or so clones, around 86% of them seen once, and the ten largest clones take approximately 7%. What was sequenced was peripheral blood. The receptors stem from a man aged 50 or older with active COVID-19.

J is TRBJ1-6 and V is TRBV4-3; no clear D gene. The CDR3 length is 14 residues. Trimming removed 6 bases at V and 7 bases at J, with 13 bases between. Per germline, CDR1 LGHNA and CDR2 YSLEER. The CDR3 region has the DNA TGCGCCAGCAGTCCCTTCGAGGGCAATTCACCCCTCCACTTT. Amino acids: CASSPFEGNSPLHF.

The rearrangement links TRBV5-1 to TRBJ2-2; 7 bases match TRBD2. The V gene's germline CDR1 is SGHRS and CDR2 YFSETQ. This CDR3 comprises 15 residues. V trimming: 1 base; J trimming: 5 bases; junction bases outside the gene matches: 5. The CDR3 reads CASSLSGTLTGELFF. The CDR3 nucleotides read TGCGCCAGCAGCTTGAGCGGGACGCTAACCGGGGAGCTGTTTTTT.

The chain combines TRBV5-1 with TRBJ2-1; 7 bases agree with TRBD2. Germline V gene sequence: CDR1 SGHRS, CDR2 YFSETQ. The CDR3 consists of 15 residues. V lost 0 bases, J lost 5 bases, and 5 bases stayed unmatched. CDR3 in amino acids: CASSLGPLADNEQFF. As DNA, the CDR3 is TGCGCCAGCAGCTTGGGACCCCTAGCGGACAATGAGCAGTTCTTC.

The genes are TRBV10-2 and TRBJ1-2, with TRBD1 matching 9 bases. Germline V gene lookup returns CDR1 WSHSY and CDR2 SAAADI. The ends lost 2 bases at V and 8 bases at J; junction bases unmatched: 9. This CDR3 has 15 residues. For the CDR3, the DNA is TGCGCCAGCAGTGAGGCTATACAGGGGGCGAGCGGCTACACCTTC. This encodes CASSEAIQGASGYTF.

The V call is TRBV2, the J call TRBJ1-2; 10 bases align to TRBD1. The V and J ends lost 4 bases and 3 bases, in that order; junction bases with no gene match: 5. The germline CDR1 and CDR2 sequences are SNHLY and FYNNEI. The CDR3 is 15 residues long. Here the CDR3 DNA reads TGTGCCAGCAGTGGGCCGGACAGGGGGGACTATGGCTACACCTTC. This gives the protein CASSGPDRGDYGYTF.

The V and J genes are TRBV3-1 (or the pseudogene TRBV3-2) and TRBJ1-6; 8 bases line up with TRBD1. Germline CDR1 LGHDT, CDR2 YNNKEL (reference sequence). The CDR3 extends over 11 amino acids. The ends lost 7 bases at V and 18 bases at J; junction bases unmatched: 8. The CDR3 protein is CASKQGDPRHF. The CDR3 coding sequence is TGTGCCAGCAAACAGGGGGATCCACGCCACTTT.

The rearrangement joins TRBV11-2 to TRBJ2-2, with 10 bases lining up with TRBD1. J gave up 5 bases and V 5 bases, and 2 bases lay outside the gene matches. Per germline, CDR1 SGHAT and CDR2 FQNNGV. This CDR3 comprises 14 residues. CDR3 DNA: TGTGCCAGCAGCCCGGGACAGGGGACCGGGGAGCTGTTTTTT. Encoded protein: CASSPGQGTGELFF.